This T cell receptor (beta chain) appears in the sequencing data of a study of blood T cell repertoires in COVID-19 (dated by TCRdb to 2018 to 2020). Regarding the research as a whole: Collaborator samples came from the United States, Italy and Spain and covered acute and convalescent phases of COVID-19. The repertoires were released in a freely available public database meant as a resource for research on the immune response to SARS-CoV-2. The dataset comprised deeply sampled blood TCRbeta repertoires from subjects exposed to, actively infected with, or recovered from COVID-19. The material from the prospective study consisted of cDNA or gDNA derived from T cells, B-cell-depleted T cells, or PBMCs. Where available, HLA class I and class II types were taken from metadata supplied by the sample provider and were not determined by assay-based typing. Sample metadata almost always included a de-identified subject ID, COVID-19 status, age in years and sex. The samples were drawn from two sources: the first 160 participants of the ongoing ImmuneRACE study, and 1,000 to 1,500 subjects contributed by 6 global collaborators.

What the study reported, not specific to this receptor: Clinical and demographic metadata were provided uncurated, with the amount varying by source and participant.

The CDR3 covers 15 residues, taking in both the cysteine and the phenylalanine. CDR3 DNA is the only sequence kept; it has 45 bases, read in frame from the first base. Between the V and J ends, shortened by 3 bases and 5 bases respectively, the junction contains 15 bases. The germline V gene yields KGHDR for CDR1 and SFDVKD for CDR2. This clone was seen only a few times. Its antigen target is currently unknown. Base qualities were left out, and no much larger clone turns up one base away. Enrolling through a virtual design, the prospective study's participants ranged in age from roughly 18 to 89 years and lived across 24 United States geographic areas. Cohort assignment in the prospective study relied on participant-reported clinical history from a screening survey and a study questionnaire. Recovered participants in ImmuneRACE Cohort 3 were defined by two consecutive negative NP/OP PCR tests, clearance by a healthcare professional, or resolution of symptoms. In the prospective study, mobile phlebotomists collected whole blood, serum and a nasopharyngeal or oropharyngeal swab from each participant. Participants in the prospective study had the option to provide additional blood draws and questionnaires over an approximately 2-month period. Prospective study blood samples were shipped either frozen or at room temperature before DNA extraction.

The immunoSEQ Assay, a bias-controlled multiplex PCR, was used to amplify TCRbeta CDR3 regions from genomic DNA. On the study's bioinformatics: The number of nucleated cells in each sample was estimated by amplification of reference gene primers within the assay. To quantify the absolute abundance of each unique TCRbeta CDR3 rearrangement, sequence reads were collapsed and filtered. For each sample, productive Simpson clonality was calculated as the square root of Simpson's diversity index across productive rearrangements. What TCRdb holds here is the immuneACCESS table cut down to in-frame rearrangements. Part of the clones is not present; checked against another copy, under half of the missing clones reflect an unresolved V gene, and the others are unexplained. D and trimming were read from the DNA, whereas the V and J calls and clone size are those reported in that table. For this sample there are under 300,000 clones; just over 90% appear just once. The biggest ten clones account for over 1.5% of the sample.

The TCR comes from a woman in her late teens or twenties who had recovered from COVID-19. The chain links TRBV24-1 with TRBJ1-2; possibly the D gene is TRBD1, per 5 matching bases. The material sequenced was PBMCs or T cells enriched from blood (not recorded which). The encoded CDR3 is CATSDLWGDRYGYTF. The sequenced DNA: TGTGCCACCAGTGATCTGTGGGGGGATCGGTATGGCTACACCTTC.